The 14 T cell receptor beta chains reported below all come from one sample, sequenced in a study of blood T cell repertoires in COVID-19. Here immunoSEQ multiplex PCR was the method, and the copy in TCRdb shows in-frame clones only, minus some. The sample records about 150,000 clones, around four fifths being singletons. The sequenced sample consisted of peripheral blood. These receptor sequences come from a woman of 80 years or more with acute or convalescent COVID-19.

This clone was detected a few times. The rearrangement joins TRBV9 to TRBJ2-7; 7 nucleotides line up with TRBD2. CDR1 and CDR2 (germline): SGDLS, YYNGEE. V was pared by 4 bases and J by 6 bases, with 7 bases of the junction left unmatched. The CDR3 totals 13 residues. CDR3 in amino acids: CASSSSLASEQYF. DNA for the CDR3: TGTGCCAGCAGCTCCTCACTAGCGAGCGAGCAGTACTTC.

The chain links TRBV25-1 to TRBJ1-3; D is perhaps TRBD1 (6 bases). Germline V lookup: CDR1 MGHDK, CDR2 SYGVNS. Deletions cut 1 base from V and 4 bases from J, with 14 bases between. The CDR3 is 16 amino acids. CDR3 coding DNA: TGTGCCAGCAGTGAATTCGGGGGGCTGTCCGGAAACACCATATATTTT. Translating it yields CASSEFGGLSGNTIYF.

This clone was observed at least ten times. The genes are TRBV3-1 (or the pseudogene TRBV3-2) and TRBJ2-7, with D hard to call. Per the germline V gene, CDR1 is LGHDT and CDR2 is YNNKEL (reference sequence). The CDR3 has 13 amino acids. The ends were cut back, 0 bases at V and 6 bases at J, with 9 bases in the middle. CDR3 sequence (DNA): TGTGCCAGCAGCCAAGATCCCCCCGGCGAGCAGTACTTC. Its translation: CASSQDPPGEQYF.

The chain has TRBV18 and TRBJ1-2; D is ambiguous. Trimming removed 2 bases at V and 6 bases at J, with 13 bases between. Germline V CDR1 and CDR2: KGHSH, LQKENI. The CDR3 is 14 residues long. The CDR3 loop is CASSPGSGSDGYTF. DNA of the CDR3: TGTGCCAGCTCACCAGGATCCGGGTCGGATGGCTACACCTTC.

The chain is built from TRBV29-1 and TRBJ2-1; TRBD1 matches at 10 bases. The CDR3 runs to 14 residues. Germline V CDR1 and CDR2: SQVTM, ANQGSEA. The V and J ends lost 2 bases and 10 bases, in that order; junction bases with no gene match: 8. The CDR3 reads CSVEYGTGVEEQFF. CDR3 in DNA: TGCAGCGTTGAATACGGGACAGGGGTAGAAGAGCAGTTCTTC.

This clone was seen just once. The V gene is TRBV2, the J gene TRBJ2-1, with TRBD2 as a possible D gene (6 bases). Germline CDR1 reads SNHLY; CDR2 reads FYNNEI. The ends were cut back, 4 bases at V and 2 bases at J, with 12 bases in the middle. The CDR3 contains 15 residues. The CDR3 region has the DNA TGTGCCAGCAGTGGGGGAACGGGGGCCTACAATGAGCAGTTCTTC. Translation gives CASSGGTGAYNEQFF.

This clone was counted a few times. V and J are TRBV4-1 and TRBJ2-7; maybe TRBD1 (5 bases). Germline lookup yields CDR1 MGHRA and CDR2 YSYEKL. The CDR3 is 14 residues long. V lost 0 bases to trimming and J lost 2 bases, with 8 bases between them. CDR3 protein: CASSQEQAPYEQYF. DNA of the CDR3: TGCGCCAGCAGCCAAGAACAGGCCCCCTACGAGCAGTACTTC.

This chain links TRBV28 with TRBJ2-3; D gene ambiguous. The CDR3 length is 15 residues. Trimming removed 8 bases from V and 4 bases from J, with 19 bases in between. CDR1 and CDR2 (germline): MDHEN, SYDVKM. The CDR3 protein is CASAMKRHPPDTQYF. Written as DNA, the CDR3 is TGTGCCAGCGCTATGAAGAGGCATCCACCAGATACGCAGTATTTT. The full variable domain, with the rest looked up from reference TRBV28 and TRBJ2-3, is DVKVTQSSRYLVKRTGEKVFLECVQDMDHENMFWYRQDPGLGLRLIYFSYDVKMKEKGDIPEGYSVSREKKERFSLILESASTNQTSMYLCASAMKRHPPDTQYFGPGTRLTVL.

The chain is built from TRBV4-2 and TRBJ1-5; the D gene is possibly TRBD1 (6 bases). Germline CDR1 LGHNA, CDR2 YNFKEQ. The CDR3 runs 16 residues. Trimming cost V 0 bases and J 4 bases, with 13 bases left between them. CDR3 protein: CASSQDGIQGNQPQHF. DNA for the CDR3: TGTGCCAGCAGCCAAGATGGGATCCAGGGGAATCAGCCCCAGCATTTT.

The CDR3 coding sequence is TGTGCCAGCAGAGACCGGACAGGGGGTAATGAAAAACTGTTTTTT. Protein product: CASRDRTGGNEKLFF. The gene calls are TRBV6-5 and TRBJ1-4, with 10 bases that match TRBD1. Germline values: CDR1 MNHEY, CDR2 SVGAGI. The length of the CDR3 is 15 residues. Trimming at V came to 6 bases and at J to 4 bases, leaving 5 bases not matched to a gene.

The chain links TRBV24-1 to TRBJ1-2; maybe TRBD1 (6 bases). This CDR3 spans 14 amino acids. Germline V gene data show CDR1 as KGHDR and CDR2 as SFDVKD. Trimming removed 5 bases at V and 1 base at J, with 10 bases between. CDR3 sequence (DNA): TGTGCCACCAGTGGGACAGATCATAACTATGGCTACACCTTC. This gives the protein CATSGTDHNYGYTF.

This chain joins TRBV9 and TRBJ1-6; 9 nucleotides line up with TRBD1. The CDR3 length is 15 residues. Germline CDR1 and CDR2: SGDLS and YYNGEE. V was clipped by 4 bases and J by 8 bases; unmatched bases: 7. In nucleotides, the CDR3 is TGTGCCAGCAGCCCAGGACAGGGGAAAGATTCACCCCTCCACTTT. Translated: CASSPGQGKDSPLHF.

This clone showed up just a few times. The chain carries TRBV5-8 and TRBJ1-5; 7 bases align to TRBD1. J was trimmed by 3 bases and V by 2 bases; bases with no gene match: 5. Germline V gene data show CDR1 as SGHTS and CDR2 as YDEGEE. The CDR3 length is 15 residues. The CDR3 DNA reads as TGTGCCAGCAGCTTTAGGGGACAGTACAATCAGCCCCAGCATTTT. As protein: CASSFRGQYNQPQHF.

This chain connects TRBV6-1 to TRBJ1-5; D gene unclear. The CDR3 has 15 residues. CDR1 MNHNS and CDR2 SASEGT come from the germline V gene. Trimming shortened V by 2 bases and J by 8 bases, and 16 bases separated the two germline ends. CDR3 coding DNA: TGTGCCAGCAGTGAACTGGGTGGGAGTGGAGAGCCCCAGCATTTT. It encodes CASSELGGSGEPQHF.